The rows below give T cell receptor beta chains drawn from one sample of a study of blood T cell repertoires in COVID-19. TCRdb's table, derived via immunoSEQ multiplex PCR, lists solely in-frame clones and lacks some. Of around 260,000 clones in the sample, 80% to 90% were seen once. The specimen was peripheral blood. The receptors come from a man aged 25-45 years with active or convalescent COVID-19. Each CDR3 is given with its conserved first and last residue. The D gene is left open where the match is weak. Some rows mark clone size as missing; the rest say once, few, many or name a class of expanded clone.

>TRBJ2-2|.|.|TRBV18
TGTGCCAGCTCACCACAGCGGTCTGGACCGACGAACACCGGGGAGCTGTTTTTT
CASSPQRSGPTNTGELFF
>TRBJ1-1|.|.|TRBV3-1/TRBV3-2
TGTGCCAGCAGCCGCCGGGGGAACACTGAAGCTTTCTTT
CASSRRGNTEAFF
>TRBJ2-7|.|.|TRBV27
TGTGCCAGCAGTTTGGGCAGGAACTACGAGCAGTACTTC
CASSLGRNYEQYF
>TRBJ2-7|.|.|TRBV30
TGTGCCTGGACTCCCTGGCAGGCCTCCTACGAGCAGTACTTC
CAWTPWQASYEQYF
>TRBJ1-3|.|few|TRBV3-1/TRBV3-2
TGTGCCAGCAGCCAAGCACTTGGAAACACCATATATTTT
CASSQALGNTIYF
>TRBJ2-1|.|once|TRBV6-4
TGTGCCAGCAGTGTACTCCCGGCGGGCCTCAATGAGCAGTTCTTC
CASSVLPAGLNEQFF
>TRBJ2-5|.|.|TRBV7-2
TGTGCCAGCAGCTTAGACACGGCGGGACGGACCCAGTACTTC
CASSLDTAGRTQYF
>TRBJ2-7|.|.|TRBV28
TGTGCCAGCAGTTCTTCCTACGAGCAGTACTTC
CASSSSYEQYF
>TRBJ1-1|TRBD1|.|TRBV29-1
TGCAGCGTCCAACAAGGGGGCGCAGACGCTTTCTTT
CSVQQGGADAFF
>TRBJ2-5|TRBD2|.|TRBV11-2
TGTGCCAGCAGCCTCCAGCGGGGAAGGTACCAAGAGACCCAGTACTTC
CASSLQRGRYQETQYF
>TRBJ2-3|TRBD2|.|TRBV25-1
TGTGCCAGCAGTGAATACGCGGGGGGGCCAACAGATACGCAGTATTTT
CASSEYAGGPTDTQYF
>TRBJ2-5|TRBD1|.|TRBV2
TGTGCCAGCAGCGCTAACCTCGGGACAGGGGGAGAGACCCAGTACTTC
CASSANLGTGGETQYF
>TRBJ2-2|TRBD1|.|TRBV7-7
TGTGCCAGCAGCTTAGCCCCGACAGGGATCACCGGGGAGCTGTTTTTT
CASSLAPTGITGELFF
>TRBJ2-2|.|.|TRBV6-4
TGTGCCAGCAGACCAGGGACGACAGGAACCGGGGAGCTGTTTTTT
CASRPGTTGTGELFF
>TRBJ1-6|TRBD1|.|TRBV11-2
TGTGCCAGCAGCAGGGACAGGGATTCACCCCTCCACTTT
CASSRDRDSPLHF
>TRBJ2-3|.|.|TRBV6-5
TGTGCCAGCAGTTATGGACAGAGCACAGATACGCAGTATTTT
CASSYGQSTDTQYF
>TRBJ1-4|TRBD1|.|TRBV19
TGTGCCAGTAGTATCTGGACAGGGCGCGAAAAACTGTTTTTT
CASSIWTGREKLFF
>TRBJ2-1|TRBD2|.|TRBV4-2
TGTGCCAGCAGCCTCGGACTAGCGGACAATGAGCAGTTCTTC
CASSLGLADNEQFF
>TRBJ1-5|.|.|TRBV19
TGTGCCAGTAGTATATCGGTAAATCAGCCCCAGCATTTT
CASSISVNQPQHF
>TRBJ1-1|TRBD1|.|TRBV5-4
TGTGCCAGCAGCTTGGTGTCAGGGGGCAAAACTGAAGCTTTCTTT
CASSLVSGGKTEAFF
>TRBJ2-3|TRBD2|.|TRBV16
TGTGCCAGCAGACCGACTAGCGGGGCGAGAAATACGCAGTATTTT
CASRPTSGARNTQYF
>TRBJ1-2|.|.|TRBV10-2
TGCGCCAGCAGTGAGTCGACTGGTCGAGGCAGGGGATGGGGCTACACCTTC
CASSESTGRGRGWGYTF
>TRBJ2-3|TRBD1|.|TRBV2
TGTGCCAGCAGTGTTCGGGGACAGCTCACAGATACGCAGTATTTT
CASSVRGQLTDTQYF
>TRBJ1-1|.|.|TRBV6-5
TGTGCCAGCAGGGGGCTGGAGGGAAGAGCTTTCTTT
CASRGLEGRAFF
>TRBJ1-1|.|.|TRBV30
TGTGCCTGGAGTGAGGTAGGAGCTGAAGCTTTCTTT
CAWSEVGAEAFF
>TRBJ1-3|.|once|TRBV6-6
TGTGCCAGCAGTTACTCGGTACAGACAGGAAACACCATATATTTT
CASSYSVQTGNTIYF
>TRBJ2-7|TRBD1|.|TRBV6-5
TGTGCCAGCAGGCCTTTAGGGACAGGGGTTTACGAGCAGTACTTC
CASRPLGTGVYEQYF
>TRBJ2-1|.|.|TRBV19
TGTGCCAGTAGTACGGAGAGGGACTTCTCCCGTGAGCAGTTCTTC
CASSTERDFSREQFF
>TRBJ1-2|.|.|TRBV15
TGTGCCACCAGCAGAAGCATAGGGGGTGACTATGGCTACACCTTC
CATSRSIGGDYGYTF
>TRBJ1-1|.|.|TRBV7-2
TGTGCCAGCAGCGGCCCCAGGAGAAACAGGGCTTTCTTT
CASSGPRRNRAFF
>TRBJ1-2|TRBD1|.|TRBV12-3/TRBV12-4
TGTGCCAGCAGTCCCGGACAGGGAATCGACACCTTC
CASSPGQGIDTF
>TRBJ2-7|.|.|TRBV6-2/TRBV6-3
TGTGCCAGCAGTTACGTGGGCCGCCTTGGCGAGCAGTACTTC
CASSYVGRLGEQYF
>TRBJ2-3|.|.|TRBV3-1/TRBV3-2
TGTGCCAGCAGCGCAGACAGGCCCAAGGCCCAAGATACGCAGTATTTT
CASSADRPKAQDTQYF
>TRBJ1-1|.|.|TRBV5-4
TGTGCCAGCAGGGGCCCGTACACTGAAGCTTTCTTT
CASRGPYTEAFF
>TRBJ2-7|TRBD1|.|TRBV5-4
TGTGCCAGCAGCTTACTACTGGGACAGCCAAAACCCGAGCAGTACTTC
CASSLLLGQPKPEQYF
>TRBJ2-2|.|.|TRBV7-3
TGTGCCAGCAGCCCATCCGGGGGGAACACCGGGGAGCTGTTTTTT
CASSPSGGNTGELFF
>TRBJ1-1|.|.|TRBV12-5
TGTGCTAGTGCCTCGGTCGCGAACCGTCGAGTCCCTGAAGCTTTCTTT
CASASVANRRVPEAFF
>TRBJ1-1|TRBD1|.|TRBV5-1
TGCGCCAGCAGCTCTGGGACAGGGAATTTGGGCACTGAAGCTTTCTTT
CASSSGTGNLGTEAFF
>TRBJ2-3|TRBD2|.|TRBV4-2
TGTGCCAGCAGCCGATCGGGGGGGGTAGAAGATACGCAGTATTTT
CASSRSGGVEDTQYF
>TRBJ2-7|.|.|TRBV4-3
TGCGCCAGCAGTCGGAACCGGGGGGCGGAGTGGGGGCAGTACTTC
CASSRNRGAEWGQYF